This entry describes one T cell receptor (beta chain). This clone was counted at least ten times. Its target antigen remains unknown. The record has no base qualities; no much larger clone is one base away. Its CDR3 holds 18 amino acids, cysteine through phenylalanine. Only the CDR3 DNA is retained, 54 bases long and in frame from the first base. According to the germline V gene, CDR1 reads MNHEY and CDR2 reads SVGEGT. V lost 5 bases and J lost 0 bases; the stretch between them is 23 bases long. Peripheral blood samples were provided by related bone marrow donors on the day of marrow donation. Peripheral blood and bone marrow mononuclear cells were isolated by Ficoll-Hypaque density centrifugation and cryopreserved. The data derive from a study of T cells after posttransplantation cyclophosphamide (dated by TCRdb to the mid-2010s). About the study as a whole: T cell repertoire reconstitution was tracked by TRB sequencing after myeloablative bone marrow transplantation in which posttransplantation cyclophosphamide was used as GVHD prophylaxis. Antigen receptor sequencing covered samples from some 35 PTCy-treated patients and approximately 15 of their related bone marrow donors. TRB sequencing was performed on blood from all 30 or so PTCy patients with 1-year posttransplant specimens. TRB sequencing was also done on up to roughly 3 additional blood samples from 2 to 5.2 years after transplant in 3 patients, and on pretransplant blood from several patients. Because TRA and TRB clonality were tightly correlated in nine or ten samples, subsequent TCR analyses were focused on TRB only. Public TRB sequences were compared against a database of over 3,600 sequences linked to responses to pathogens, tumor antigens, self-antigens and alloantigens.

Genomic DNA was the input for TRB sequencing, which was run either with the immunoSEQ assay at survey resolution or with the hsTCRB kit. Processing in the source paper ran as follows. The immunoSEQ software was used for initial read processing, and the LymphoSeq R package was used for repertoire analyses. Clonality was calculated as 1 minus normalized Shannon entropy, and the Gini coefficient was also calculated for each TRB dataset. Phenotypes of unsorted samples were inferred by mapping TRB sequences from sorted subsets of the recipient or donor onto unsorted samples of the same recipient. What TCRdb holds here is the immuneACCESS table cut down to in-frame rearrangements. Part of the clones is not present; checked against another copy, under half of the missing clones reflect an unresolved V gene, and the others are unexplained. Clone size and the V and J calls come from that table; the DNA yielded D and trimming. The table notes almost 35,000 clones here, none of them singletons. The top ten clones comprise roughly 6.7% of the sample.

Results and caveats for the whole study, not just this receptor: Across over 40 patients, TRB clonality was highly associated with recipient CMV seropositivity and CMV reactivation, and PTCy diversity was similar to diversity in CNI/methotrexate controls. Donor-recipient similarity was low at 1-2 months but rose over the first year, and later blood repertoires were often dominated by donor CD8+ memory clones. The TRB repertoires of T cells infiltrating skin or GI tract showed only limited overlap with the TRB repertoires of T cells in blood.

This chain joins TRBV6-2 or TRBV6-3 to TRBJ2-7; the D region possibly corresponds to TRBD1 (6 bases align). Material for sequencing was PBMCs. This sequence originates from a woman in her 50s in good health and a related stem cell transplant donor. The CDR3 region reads CASSHRDTKGASSYEQYF. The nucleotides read TGTGCCAGCAGTCATCGGGACACCAAAGGGGCCTCCTCCTACGAGCAGTACTTC.